Below, 31 T cell receptor beta chains from the same sample are listed, as sequenced in a study of T cells in localized non-small cell lung cancer. Libraries were prepared by immunoSEQ multiplex PCR; TCRdb keeps only in-frame clonotypes and omits some of them. The top ten hold about 13% of the sample, which has about 72,000 clones, about 83% seen once. The sample in question was peripheral blood, obtained before any cancer treatment. The origin of the receptors is a female donor of 60 years or more with stage I lung adenocarcinoma.

This chain uses TRBV7-3 with TRBJ1-6; D uncertain. The germline V gene has CDR1 SGHTA and CDR2 FQGTGA. With 1 base removed from V and 10 bases from J, the gap between germline ends came to 8 bases. CDR3 size: 13 residues. DNA for the CDR3: TGTGCCAGCAGCTTAAAATGGGGATCACCCCTCCACTTT. Amino acid sequence: CASSLKWGSPLHF.

V gene TRBV11-2 combines with J gene TRBJ1-4, with D perhaps TRBD1 (6 bases). CDR3 size: 13 residues. Germline V gene sequence: CDR1 SGHAT, CDR2 FQNNGV. The V end lost 5 bases, the J end lost 8 bases, and 12 bases lay between the germline ends. CDR3 amino acids: CASSTRQAEKLFF. CDR3 sequence (DNA): TGTGCCAGCAGCACCCGACAGGCGGAAAAACTGTTTTTT.

J is TRBJ2-1 and V is TRBV29-1; D gene uncertain. V was clipped by 4 bases and J by 7 bases, with 14 bases between them. The germline V gene encodes CDR1 SQVTM and CDR2 ANQGSEA. The CDR3 consists of 13 residues. CDR3 DNA: TGCAGCGTTGGCGAAGGGCCTAATAATGAGCAGTTCTTC. Translation gives CSVGEGPNNEQFF.

Regarding this clone: One junction end disagrees with the germline gene, perhaps due to a read error. The same CDR3 also results from other DNA sequences found in this sample. The rearrangement uses TRBV6-5 and TRBJ1-2, with TRBD1 identical over 7 bases. Per the germline V gene, CDR1 is MNHEY and CDR2 is SVGAGI. The CDR3 runs 14 residues. The CDR3 DNA is TGTGCCAGCAGGGGGACAGCTACTAACTATGGTTACACCTTC. Protein: CASRGTATNYGYTF.

The chain recombines TRBV6-5 with TRBJ1-1, with unresolved D. The CDR3 spans 12 residues. V lost 2 bases and J 4 bases, leaving 5 bases between the germline ends. In germline, CDR1 is MNHEY, CDR2 SVGAGI. As DNA, the CDR3 is TGTGCCAGCAGTTACGCGGGCACTGAAGCTTTCTTT. Protein: CASSYAGTEAFF.

V and J are TRBV6-1 and TRBJ2-2, with TRBD2 as a possible D gene (6 bases). CDR1 and CDR2 (germline): MNHNS, SASEGT. The CDR3 contains 14 residues. Trimming shortened V by 7 bases and J by 1 base, and 10 bases separated the two germline ends. DNA for the CDR3: TGTGCCAGCACCCGGGGACTGAACACCGGGGAGCTGTTTTTT. Protein product: CASTRGLNTGELFF.

The chain uses TRBV19 and TRBJ1-4; 8 bases are a match to TRBD1. Unmatched junction bases numbered 4, after V lost 4 bases and J lost 6 bases. Germline CDR1 LNHDA, CDR2 SQIVND (reference sequence). This CDR3 region has 14 residues. CDR3 in amino acids: CASSSRQGYEKLFF. CDR3 in DNA: TGTGCCAGTAGTAGCCGACAGGGGTATGAAAAACTGTTTTTT.

This clone has more than one count but fewer than ten. The chain joins TRBV7-9 to TRBJ1-4; TRBD1 might be the D (5 bases). The CDR3 has 17 amino acids. V lost 5 bases to trimming and J lost 8 bases, with 24 bases between them. Per germline, CDR1 SEHNR and CDR2 FQNEAQ (reference sequence). The CDR3 loop is CASSHIREVTGGEKLFF. In DNA form, the CDR3 reads TGTGCCAGCAGCCACATAAGGGAGGTTACAGGAGGGGAAAAACTGTTTTTT. The full variable domain, its missing parts supplied by reference TRBV7-9 and TRBJ1-4, is DTGVSQNPRHKITKRGQNVTFRCDPISEHNRLYWYRQTLGQGPEFLTYFQNEAQLEKSRLLSDRFSAERPKGSFSTLEIQRTEQGDSAMYLCASSHIREVTGGEKLFFGSGTQLSVL.

This rearrangement joins TRBV14 to TRBJ2-7; TRBD2 agrees at 11 bases. The CDR3 totals 16 residues. V dropped 2 bases and J dropped 6; count of bases not matched to a gene: 9. CDR1 is SGHDN and CDR2 is FVKESK in the germline V gene. In nucleotides, the CDR3 is TGTGCCAGCAGCCAACTGGGACTAGCGGAGATGGTCGAGCAGTACTTC. This encodes CASSQLGLAEMVEQYF.

CDR3 protein: CASRWGGVRVNEQFF. The CDR3 DNA is TGTGCCAGCAGGTGGGGCGGAGTAAGAGTCAATGAGCAGTTCTTC. The rearrangement links TRBV6-1 to TRBJ2-1; TRBD1 might be the D (5 bases). Per the germline V gene, CDR1 is MNHNS and CDR2 is SASEGT. Trimming removed 6 bases from V and 6 bases from J, with 18 bases in between. CDR3 length: 15 residues.

The chain couples TRBV5-1 to TRBJ1-1; unclear D gene. The CDR3 consists of 15 residues. CDR1 and CDR2 from the germline V gene are SGHRS and YFSETQ. The ends were cut back, 4 bases at V and 1 base at J, with 14 bases in the middle. The CDR3 nucleotides are TGCGCCAGCAGCGGATTAGGTTCTCAGAACACTGAAGCTTTCTTT. It specifies CASSGLGSQNTEAFF.

The chain joins TRBV5-1 to TRBJ1-6, with a tentative D call TRBD1 (6 bases). The CDR3 consists of 15 residues. The germline V gene has CDR1 SGHRS and CDR2 YFSETQ. V lost 3 bases and J lost 7, with 14 bases in between. This CDR3 reads CASSSRDTGNSPLHF. The CDR3 DNA is TGCGCCAGCAGCTCGAGAGATACAGGGAATTCACCCCTCCACTTT.

The chain links TRBV6-1 to TRBJ1-4; no clear D. This CDR3 region has 16 residues. V dropped 2 bases and J dropped 0 bases, with 10 bases sitting between them. Per the germline V gene, CDR1 is MNHNS and CDR2 is SASEGT. The CDR3 here is CASSESKGATNEKLFF. Written as DNA, the CDR3 is TGTGCCAGCAGTGAATCGAAAGGAGCAACTAATGAAAAACTGTTTTTT.

The gene calls are TRBV19 and TRBJ1-1; D is undetermined. The ends were cut back, 7 bases at V and 0 bases at J, with 6 bases in the middle. This CDR3 region has 12 residues. Germline assignment: CDR1 LNHDA and CDR2 SQIVND (reference sequence). The DNA of the CDR3 is TGTGCCAGTAACAACCTGAACACTGAAGCTTTCTTT. It translates to CASNNLNTEAFF.

This clone was detected a few times. V usage is TRBV12-5 and J usage is TRBJ2-2; 10 bases match TRBD2. Trimming removed 0 bases from V and 6 bases from J; junction bases left unmatched: 7. CDR1 and CDR2 (germline): LGHNT, FRNRAP. The CDR3 is 17 residues long. The CDR3 spells CASGLVRLAGSAGELFF. The CDR3 DNA reads as TGTGCTAGTGGTTTGGTTAGACTAGCGGGTTCTGCCGGGGAGCTGTTTTTT.

This chain links TRBV5-1 with TRBJ2-3; 10 positions agree with TRBD2. The CDR3 consists of 14 residues. Germline V gene lookup returns CDR1 SGHRS and CDR2 YFSETQ. The J segment lost 3 bases and the V segment lost 7 bases, leaving 5 bases of the junction unmatched. CDR3 in DNA: TGCGCCAGCCGGGCTAGCGGGAGTACAGATACGCAGTATTTT. This sequence encodes CASRASGSTDTQYF.

The chain is built from TRBV7-9 and TRBJ2-7; D ambiguous. CDR1 is SEHNR and CDR2 is FQNEAQ in the germline V gene (reference sequence). The V end was cut by 3 bases, the J end by 7 bases, with 7 bases between. The CDR3 spans 11 residues. DNA for the CDR3: TGTGCCAGCAGCTTCGACGATGAGCAGTACTTC. Translating gives CASSFDDEQYF.

This clone was seen a few times. The gene calls are TRBV2 and TRBJ1-1, with D hard to call. Trimming pared 2 bases from V and 0 bases from J, leaving 4 bases between. CDR1 and CDR2 from the germline V gene are SNHLY and FYNNEI. The length of the CDR3 is 13 residues. CDR3 residues: CASSERVNTEAFF. The DNA for the CDR3 is TGTGCCAGCAGTGAAAGGGTGAACACTGAAGCTTTCTTT.

V and J are TRBV6-1 and TRBJ1-5; D is unclear. Trimming cost V 5 bases and J 0 bases, with 8 bases left between them. This CDR3 has 14 amino acids. CDR1 is MNHNS, CDR2 SASEGT, per germline. The CDR3 DNA sequence: TGTGCCAGCAGTTTGGGAGATAGCAATCAGCCCCAGCATTTT. It translates to CASSLGDSNQPQHF.

The genes are TRBV9 and TRBJ2-1; 13 bases are a match to TRBD2. The trim removed 4 bases at V and 6 bases at J, leaving 7 bases unmatched. The CDR3 consists of 16 residues. Per the germline V gene, CDR1 is SGDLS and CDR2 is YYNGEE. This CDR3 is CASSTGLAGAINEQFF. For the CDR3, the DNA is TGTGCCAGCAGCACTGGACTAGCGGGGGCCATCAATGAGCAGTTCTTC.

The chain combines TRBV6-1 with TRBJ1-6; no clear D. Germline CDR1 MNHNS, CDR2 SASEGT. V lost 6 bases to trimming and J lost 8 bases, with 11 bases between them. The CDR3 has 13 residues. CDR3 DNA: TGTGCCAGCAGAAGAGGCAAACATTCACCCCTCCACTTT. Its translation is CASRRGKHSPLHF.

The CDR3 reads CASSPGQGISYEQYF. CDR3 coding DNA: TGTGCCAGCAGCCCCGGACAGGGTATCTCCTACGAGCAGTACTTC. The gene calls are TRBV7-2 and TRBJ2-7, with TRBD1 matching over 8 bases. In germline, CDR1 is SGHTA, CDR2 FQGNSA. The CDR3 extends over 15 amino acids. The junction had 6 bases not matched to a gene; V was cut back by 5 bases and J by 0 bases.

The chain links TRBV11-2 to TRBJ2-7; D unclear. V shed 6 bases and J shed 2 bases, with 11 bases lying between them. The CDR3 has 13 residues. Germline V gene sequence: CDR1 SGHAT, CDR2 FQNNGV. This CDR3 reads CASRPDGAYEQYF. CDR3 in DNA: TGTGCCAGCAGGCCAGACGGAGCCTACGAGCAGTACTTC.

This chain uses TRBV6-1 with TRBJ2-7; 9 bases agree with TRBD2. Trimming took 2 bases from V and 6 from J; bases not matched to a gene: 5. The CDR3 spans 14 residues. Germline V gene sequence: CDR1 MNHNS, CDR2 SASEGT. This chain's CDR3 is CASSELGGGAEQYF. CDR3 bases: TGTGCCAGCAGTGAATTGGGCGGGGGGGCCGAGCAGTACTTC.

V usage is TRBV9 and J usage is TRBJ2-5; TRBD2 matches 8 bases. J gave up 5 bases and V 4 bases, and 10 bases lay outside the gene matches. Germline V gene sequence: CDR1 SGDLS, CDR2 YYNGEE. This CDR3 has 15 amino acids. The CDR3: CASSPSGGVGETQYF. CDR3 nucleotides: TGTGCCAGCAGCCCCTCGGGGGGGGTTGGGGAGACCCAGTACTTC.

The chain couples TRBV18 to TRBJ1-4; perhaps TRBD1 as D (5 bases). The length of the CDR3 is 15 residues. V was clipped by 6 bases and J by 5 bases, with 16 bases between them. Germline V gene sequence: CDR1 KGHSH, CDR2 LQKENI. In DNA, the CDR3 is TGTGCCAGCTCTTCGGGGACGAACTACAATGAAAAACTGTTTTTT. It specifies CASSSGTNYNEKLFF.

The J gene is TRBJ1-2, the V gene TRBV19; the match to TRBD1 covers 8 bases. CDR1 and CDR2 from the germline V gene are LNHDA and SQIVND (reference sequence). The CDR3 loop spans 14 amino acids. With V trimmed by 10 bases and J by 2 bases, 9 bases remained unmatched. The CDR3 region has the DNA TGTGCCACTGGGACAGGTGGTACAAACTATGGCTACACCTTC. Translating gives CATGTGGTNYGYTF.

This chain joins TRBV19 and TRBJ2-5, with D unresolved. Trimming shortened V by 1 base and J by 5 bases, and 8 bases separated the two germline ends. The CDR3 sequence is 13 residues long. Germline V gene data show CDR1 as LNHDA and CDR2 as SQIVND (reference sequence). The CDR3 region has the DNA TGTGCCAGTAGTATAGGCGGCCGCGAGACCCAGTACTTC. This sequence encodes CASSIGGRETQYF.

The genes are TRBV27 and TRBJ2-7; 10 positions agree with TRBD1. The trim removed 1 base at V and 3 bases at J, leaving 3 bases unmatched. The CDR3 runs 15 residues. Germline CDR1 MNHEY, CDR2 SMNVEV (reference sequence). This chain's CDR3 is CASSLLGQGHYEQYF. The CDR3 bases are TGTGCCAGCAGTTTATTGGGACAGGGGCACTACGAGCAGTACTTC.

This chain's CDR3 is CAILKGARETQYF. The CDR3 nucleotides read TGTGCCATCCTTAAGGGGGCACGAGAGACCCAGTACTTC. V is TRBV6-1 and J is TRBJ2-5; 7 bases match TRBD1. With V trimmed by 10 bases and J by 4 bases, 9 bases remained unmatched. The CDR3 is 13 residues long. In germline, CDR1 is MNHNS, CDR2 SASEGT.

This sequence joins TRBV6-6 and TRBJ1-2, with TRBD1 as a possible D gene (6 bases). Germline V gene data show CDR1 as MNHNY and CDR2 as SVGAGI (reference sequence). The CDR3 has 14 amino acids. Deletions cut 2 bases from V and 4 bases from J, with 11 bases between. Written as DNA, the CDR3 is TGTGCCAGCAGTTACGAGAGGGGGATCTATGGCTACACCTTC. This sequence encodes CASSYERGIYGYTF.